This T cell receptor beta chain was captured in a study of T cells in Graves' hyperthyroidism and ophthalmopathy. Deletions cut 4 bases from V and 0 bases from J, with 11 bases between. The CDR3 is made up of 15 amino acids. Per the germline V gene, CDR1 is MNHEY and CDR2 is SMNVEV (reference sequence). The investigators amplified TCR beta CDR3 regions from RNA transcripts. Initially, a first-round RT-PCR of the TCR CDR3 employed the HTBI primer set. MiXCR, applied by TCRdb to the multiplex PCR reads, yields one record per CDR3 protein. The table shows approximately 430,000 distinct CDR3 sequences, with about 15% occurring only once. In this sample, this clonotype turned up many times.

V gene TRBV27 combines with J gene TRBJ2-3, with a weak D call TRBD1 (6 bases). Sequenced sample: blood. This sequence was found in a woman younger than 30 with Graves' hyperthyroidism. The CDR3 DNA is TGTGCCAGCAGTTACAGGGCCGCTAGCACAGATACGCAGTATTTT. This encodes CASSYRAASTDTQYF.